Detailed here is one T cell receptor beta chain. The antigen this receptor binds is unknown. Per-nucleotide qualities are absent, and no much larger clonotype sits a single base away. The sample belongs to a study of cytomegalovirus exposure and HLA in healthy donors (dated by TCRdb to 2016 to 2017). For the study in its entirety: An earlier analysis of some 600 of the donors reported 250 to 300 Gb of sequence data and about 120 million unique TCR beta sequences obtained from around 180 million T cells. About 320 gigabases of sequencing data and some 85 million unique TCR sequences were included in an early release covering roughly 600 HLA-typed donors. Of the roughly 400 genotyped donors, about 80% fell in the genetic ancestry cluster associated with self-reported Caucasian donors. The study aimed to test whether signatures of past pathogen exposure could be identified by cataloging public T cell receptors. The T cell repertoires of under 750 subjects were profiled by immunosequencing and related to cytomegalovirus serostatus. In addition to the first cohort of 666 subjects, a separate validation cohort of 130 or so different subjects was used. The study combined high-throughput TCR immunosequencing, statistical association of individual TCRs with disease status, and machine learning to predict cytomegalovirus infection status. A later analysis re-analyzed previously published TCR beta repertoires from 600 to 850 donors and added high-resolution HLA genotyping to study TCR occurrence patterns. Rather than drawing on any new phenotypic data, the later analysis identified candidate immune exposures from TCR beta sequences and the way those sequences occurred across donors. In an earlier analysis of more than 550 of the donors, high-throughput TCR beta sequencing was used to judge whether each TCR beta V gene segment behaved as functional or pseudogenic. Alongside the repertoire data, information on donor age, sex, ethnicity and CMV serostatus was compiled. A later genetic analysis took genome-wide SNP genotypes for about three fifths of the 666 donors and used that subset as a discovery cohort. Every repertoire in the discovery cohort had been generated on one and the same sequencing platform. HLA typing included class I and class II loci at four-digit resolution. Typing coverage differed by locus: A, B, C, DRB1 and DQB1 were typed in roughly 620-630 donors, DQA1 in around 500, DPA1 in roughly 590, and DPB1 in just under 490. Four to six DR-DQ haplotypes were handled as single units for association and clustering, since linkage in the cohort was strong. On average, 235,054 unique TCR beta nucleotide sequences were sequenced per donor among 398 genotyped donors of the cohort, with around 19% of those sequences being non-productive.

What the work shows at the level of the full study, not this receptor alone: Correlated functional status among segregating V segments might be attributable to linkage disequilibrium, but an unknown experimental factor could not be ruled out. According to the authors, the approach could potentially be generalized to other disease states and immunological phenotypes. In a later genetic analysis, fewer N-insertions in productive TCRs were reported among donors in an Asian-associated ancestry cluster than the approximately 670-donor mean. Sequencing depth was assumed to be roughly uniform across donors in the presence/absence analyses, though that assumption may not hold. A later analysis reported that several top co-occurrence clusters appeared linked to parvovirus B19, influenza, CMV and Epstein-Barr virus. At a false discovery rate of 0.05, a later analysis linked 15,000 to 20,000 TCR beta sequences to specific HLA alleles. Most CMV-associated TCR beta chains appeared to be HLA-restricted in a later analysis, and the HLA associations seemed to be driven largely by CMV exposure. The only immune exposure information available for the cohort was CMV serostatus. The study listed 170 or so TCR beta chains as associated with cytomegalovirus. In both the original and validation cohorts, the classifier was reported to diagnose cytomegalovirus status with high specificity and sensitivity. Roughly 15 rarely observed V segments, including chromosome 9 orphons, were excluded from the earlier analysis of just under 600 of the donors because counts were too low. A further reported finding was that TCR beta sequences accurately predicted the HLA-A and HLA-B alleles for most subjects in the first cohort. Broadly in line with IMGT annotations, most TCR beta V segments showed up in productive rearrangements about 87% or about 30% of the time in an earlier analysis of approximately 600 of the donors. Only TCR beta chains were sequenced in this cohort, and the absence of alpha or paired-chain data limited detectable features. A later analysis found that HLA-associated TCR beta chains were more clonally expanded and had lower generation probabilities than equally common non-associated chains. When HLA alleles, especially DR and DQ, strongly co-occurred, attributing TCR associations to individual alleles was difficult. According to a later analysis, TCR association rates differed among HLA loci, with DRB1 alleles showing the most associated TCRs and HLA-C alleles showing the fewest. A cluster of highly shared sequence variants was judged likely to represent a technical artifact of the sequencing pipeline. Across donors, most TCR sequences were observed very rarely, whereas some public TCRs were present in many individuals. HLA typing was unavailable for some donors at each locus, so association tests used only the typed subset. V-gene and J-gene trimming of TCR beta chains was associated with a missense DCLRE1C variant in a later genetic analysis, and the association was replicated in an independent cohort. Three of the identified cytomegalovirus-associated TCR beta chains were confirmed in vitro to be specific for cytomegalovirus antigens.

The cohort consisted of 670 or so healthy bone marrow donors. At the time of sampling, every cohort member was nominally healthy, though immune exposures that went unrecorded were likely present. The donor tested CMV seronegative and was one of the 352 seronegative cohort members. Each donor provided a peripheral blood sample, and peripheral blood mononuclear cells were used for TCR beta sequencing. The Qiagen DNeasy Blood Extraction Kit was used to extract genomic DNA from the blood cell samples. Receptor libraries were prepared by the immunoSEQ multiplex PCR assay. For the multiplex PCR, a mixture combining 60 forward primers for TCR Vbeta segments and 13 reverse primers for TCR Jbeta segments was used. A multiplex PCR assay on genomic DNA amplified the CDR3 region of rearranged TCR beta genes. The Illumina HiSeq System was used to sequence the amplified TCR beta libraries as 87-base-pair reads. On the study's bioinformatics: A later analysis tallied roughly 76 million unique TCR beta chains across the 666 repertoires, and approximately 9.9 million of those chains were shared by two or more donors. Raw reads were error-corrected and collapsed into unique sequences with a nearest-neighbor algorithm that merged closely related sequences to remove PCR and sequencing errors. To assign V, D and J gene segments, CDR3 sequences were aligned to IMGT reference sequences. For a sequence to be retained, at least a six-nucleotide match to both a V gene segment and a J gene segment was required. A rearrangement counted as productive if the CDR3 had no stop codons and remained in frame with V and J, and every other rearrangement counted as non-productive. Following IMGT convention, CDR3 was defined as the stretch from the second conserved V-encoded cysteine to the conserved J-encoded phenylalanine. The earlier analysis of about 590 of the donors excluded sequences that lacked an unambiguous match to a single V gene segment. An earlier analysis of approximately 590 of the donors classified V segments as functional when productive rearrangements were above 56.7% and as segregating when the standard deviation between donors was above 5%. A statistical classification framework was developed to diagnose cytomegalovirus status using the catalog of TCR beta chain sequences. In a later analysis, TCR nucleotide sequences were compared against IMGT/GENE-DB human TR gene sequences so that V and J genes could be assigned. In a later analysis, CDR3 sequences and most-parsimonious VDJ recombination scenarios were assigned using the TCRdist pipeline. In a later analysis, each TCR beta chain was defined by its CDR3 amino acid sequence together with its V-gene family, and reads lacking a unique V-gene family were excluded. In a later analysis, fewer than 600 highly shared, low-generation-probability nucleotide sequences were removed to address suspected cross-contamination and a sequencing artifact. A later analysis calculated a clonal expansion index for each public chain from normalized within-repertoire ranks of inferred template counts. Generation probabilities in a later analysis came from a VDJ recombination model fitted to out-of-frame rearrangements, and those results were checked against IGoR. Hypergeometric tests were used in a later analysis to score TCR-TCR, TCR-HLA and TCR-CMV co-occurrence, with a repertoire-size bias correction applied to the TCR pairs. A later analysis estimated false discovery rates by permuting HLA or CMV assignments 20 times. In a later analysis, co-occurring TCRs were grouped using DBSCAN, and TCRdist sequence similarity was added for clustering within HLA-allele-positive subsets. Repertoires with fewer than 30,000 or more than 120,000 public chains were left out of co-occurrence clustering, as were about 5 repertoires with anomalous nucleotide sharing. What TCRdb holds here is the immuneACCESS table cut down to in-frame rearrangements. Part of the clones is not present; checked against another copy, under half of the missing clones reflect an unresolved V gene, and the others are unexplained. D and trimming were read from the DNA, whereas the V and J calls and clone size are those reported in that table. The sample table shows roughly 200,000 clones, and around 80% are seen once. The ten largest account for more than 0.4% of the sample.

The sequencing sample was made of PBMCs. This TCR was recovered from a woman aged 45 to 65 in good health and CMV-seronegative.

The CDR3 protein: CASSKAGTSGYNEQFF. The DNA sequence follows: TGTGCCAGCAGCAAAGCCGGGACTAGCGGGTACAATGAGCAGTTCTTC. In this chain, TRBV7-9 is recombined with TRBJ2-1, with 12 middle bases fitting TRBD2. CDR1 SEHNR and CDR2 FQNEAQ are derived from the germline V gene (reference sequence). The CDR3 holds 16 amino acids from the cysteine to the phenylalanine. Only the CDR3 region is kept as DNA, spanning 48 bases read in frame from base 1. For this chain, trimming is 5 bases at the V end and 4 bases at the J end, and the number of junction bases without a gene match is 6.